This TCR beta chain emerged from a study of blood T cell repertoires in COVID-19 (dated by TCRdb to between 2020 and 2021). Broadly, across the study: Samples covering the acute and convalescent phases of COVID-19 were provided by collaborators in the United States, Italy and Spain. Sample metadata almost always included a de-identified subject ID, COVID-19 status, age in years and sex. The samples were drawn from the first 160 participants of the ongoing ImmuneRACE study and from some 1,300 subjects provided by 6 global collaborators. The dataset comprised deeply sampled blood TCRbeta repertoires from subjects exposed to, actively infected with, or recovered from COVID-19. Where available, HLA class I and class II types were obtained from metadata supplied by the sample provider rather than from assay-based typing. The material from the prospective study consisted of cDNA or gDNA derived from T cells, B-cell-depleted T cells, or PBMCs. A freely available public database, intended as a resource for researchers studying the immune response to SARS-CoV-2, is where the repertoires were released. What the work shows at the level of the full study, not this receptor alone: Clinical and demographic metadata were provided uncurated, with the amount varying by source and participant.

The immunoSEQ Assay, a bias-controlled multiplex PCR, was used to amplify TCRbeta CDR3 regions from genomic DNA. Per the authors' processing: The number of nucleated cells in each sample was estimated by amplification of reference gene primers within the assay. To quantify the absolute abundance of each unique TCRbeta CDR3 rearrangement, sequence reads were collapsed and filtered. For each sample, productive Simpson clonality was calculated by taking the square root of Simpson's diversity index across productive rearrangements. Held by TCRdb, this immuneACCESS table contains in-frame sequences only and omits some clones. Under half of the omission traces to an unresolved V gene where checked; the cause of the rest is unknown. From that table come the V and J calls and clone size; the DNA was used to work out D and trimming. A total of approximately 75,000 clones appear in this sample, around 90% of them only once. More than 25% of the sample belongs to the ten largest clones.

The collaborating institutions used their own protocols to collect whole blood in K2EDTA tubes. For TCRbeta analysis, collaborator samples were shipped as frozen whole blood, as isolated PBMCs, or as DNA extracted from either sample type. V is clipped by 1 base and J by 5 bases, and the sequence between their germline boundaries is 5 bases long. The CDR3 has 12 amino acids, counting the end cysteine and phenylalanine. Only CDR3 DNA is held: 36 bases, read in frame from base 1. CDR1 SEHNR and CDR2 FQNEAQ were looked up in the germline V gene (reference sequence). For this clone: It lacks a known antigen. No qualities accompany the bases; no much larger clone lies one base away.

The clonotype originates from a man between 45 and 60 years old with acute or convalescent COVID-19. Material for sequencing was peripheral blood. The rearranged segments are TRBV7-9 and TRBJ1-2; the D gene assignment is ambiguous. The nucleotide sequence reads TGTGCCAGCAGCTTAGATCCATATGGCTACACCTTC. Translated, this gives CASSLDPYGYTF.